A selection of T cell receptor beta chains follows, all from one sample in a study of blood T cell repertoires in COVID-19. Clones were sequenced by immunoSEQ multiplex PCR, and TCRdb holds only the in-frame ones, with some missing. The repertoire holds roughly 200,000 clones, with about 85% as singletons. The source material was peripheral blood. These receptors were taken from a middle-aged woman with COVID-19, enrolled during active disease. Both conserved end residues are part of each CDR3.

TRBJ2-7	TRBV18	CASSPPGLAYEQYF
TRBJ1-6	TRBV30	CACTPGGSYNSPLHF
TRBJ1-5	TRBV20-1	CSASTGGLDQPQHF
TRBJ2-7	TRBV7-9	CASSDPPDFAYEQYF
TRBJ1-2	TRBV28	CASSRTGGYGYTF
TRBJ1-4	TRBV7-9	CASSLQGREKLFF
TRBJ2-1	TRBV7-3	CASSRAETYNEQFF
TRBJ2-2	TRBV5-1	CASSQGQGRPKNTGELFF
TRBJ2-7	TRBV7-8	CASSFGVRGSYEQYF
TRBJ1-4	TRBV7-9	CASSLAQGPNEKLFF
TRBJ2-3	TRBV30	CAWSIGTSPTTDTQYF
TRBJ1-6	TRBV18	CASSPRQGNSPLHF
TRBJ2-3	TRBV18	CASSDLGTSGSTDTQYF
TRBJ2-1	TRBV4-1	CASSLTSESSYNEQFF
TRBJ2-1	TRBV7-2	CASSLAGQGTTYNEQFF
TRBJ2-1	TRBV3-1/TRBV3-2	CASSQDGRGEQFF
TRBJ1-1	TRBV10-1	CASSEGQGGGEAFF
TRBJ1-6	TRBV18	CASSRNSGTKGSPLHF
TRBJ2-7	TRBV6-1	CASSEPGLGYEQYF
TRBJ2-7	TRBV30	CAWRNSPGQATYEQYF
TRBJ2-7	TRBV11-2	CASSLAGTGVHLYEQYF
TRBJ1-2	TRBV30	CAWTRRGTGGYGYTF
TRBJ2-2	TRBV24-1	CATSDRQASNTGELFF
TRBJ2-7	TRBV7-6	CASSRRGQGLGPGGEQYF
TRBJ1-3	TRBV18	CASSPLEGPGSGNTIYF
TRBJ2-1	TRBV9	CASSFLGNSYNEQFF
TRBJ1-2	TRBV6-5	CASSYVLGQPNGYTF
TRBJ2-7	TRBV5-1	CASRLGSGTTYEQYF
TRBJ1-6	TRBV5-1	CASSFRDRGGSPLHF
TRBJ1-1	TRBV2	CASSLSQSTEAFF
TRBJ1-1	TRBV30	CAWSVGGSEAFF
TRBJ1-1	TRBV30	CARQVNTEAFF
TRBJ2-5	TRBV12-2	CASRLASTGETQYF
TRBJ2-3	TRBV7-7	CASSRPRGGALTDTQYF
TRBJ1-1	TRBV18	CASSSSRDTEAFF
TRBJ1-2	TRBV25-1	CASISNRGPYGYTF
TRBJ2-7	TRBV6-5	CASKVLADSYEQYF
TRBJ1-5	TRBV4-1	CASSQGAGNQPQHF
TRBJ2-2	TRBV9	CASSVGGRGTGELFF
TRBJ2-6	TRBV5-4	CASSLGLVPSFSGANVLTF
TRBJ2-1	TRBV18	CASSPLAQGAGNEQFF
TRBJ2-3	TRBV19	CASSFGSGGTDTQYF
TRBJ2-7	TRBV18	CASSPEYSLREQYF
TRBJ1-1	TRBV5-1	CASRVLQLNTEAFF
TRBJ2-7	TRBV19	CASRTGQGAYEQYF
TRBJ1-1	TRBV19	CASRRQGLRGTEAFF
TRBJ2-7	TRBV6-5	CASQQEYEQYF
TRBJ1-1	TRBV7-8	CASSFDQYSPRRTEAFF
TRBJ2-3	TRBV30	CAWGPNYERTGGLAGRDTQYF
TRBJ1-1	TRBV11-2	CASSLGHTEAFF
TRBJ1-2	TRBV30	CAWIRQGGNYGYTF